This T cell receptor (beta chain) was profiled in a study of blood T cell repertoires in COVID-19. This clone was seen a handful of times. Repertoires were generated with immunoSEQ multiplex PCR, while TCRdb's copy carries only in-frame clones and drops some. The table has some 73,000 clones, 65% to 85% seen once. V trimming: 3 bases; J trimming: 9 bases; junction bases outside the gene matches: 1. CDR1 and CDR2 from the germline V gene are MNHEY and SVGEGT. The CDR3 extends over 13 amino acids. This chain links TRBV6-2 or TRBV6-3 with TRBJ1-6; TRBD1 matches 8 bases. The receptor was isolated from a human donor in a cohort sampled during active COVID-19. Sequenced sample: peripheral blood. In DNA form, the CDR3 reads TGTGCCAGCAGTTATGGGACAGGTTCACCCCTCCACTTT. Amino acid sequence: CASSYGTGSPLHF.